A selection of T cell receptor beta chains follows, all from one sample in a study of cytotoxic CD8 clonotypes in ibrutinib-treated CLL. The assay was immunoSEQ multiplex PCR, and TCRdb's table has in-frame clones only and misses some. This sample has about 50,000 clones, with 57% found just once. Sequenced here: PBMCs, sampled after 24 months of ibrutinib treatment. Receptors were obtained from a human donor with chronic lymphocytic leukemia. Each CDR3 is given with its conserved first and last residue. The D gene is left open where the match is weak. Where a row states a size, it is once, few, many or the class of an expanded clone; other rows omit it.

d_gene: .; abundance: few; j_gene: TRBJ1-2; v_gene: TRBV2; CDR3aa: CASTPRPRRTEDETNYGYTF; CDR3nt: TGTGCCAGCACCCCTCGCCCTCGACGGACGGAGGACGAAACTAACTATGGCTACACCTTC
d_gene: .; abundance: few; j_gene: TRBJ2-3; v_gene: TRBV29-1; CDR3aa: CSVEESTDTQYF; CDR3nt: TGCAGCGTTGAAGAGTCCACAGATACGCAGTATTTT
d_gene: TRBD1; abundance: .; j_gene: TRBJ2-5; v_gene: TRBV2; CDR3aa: CASKTGWETQYF; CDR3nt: TGTGCCAGCAAGACAGGGTGGGAGACCCAGTACTTC
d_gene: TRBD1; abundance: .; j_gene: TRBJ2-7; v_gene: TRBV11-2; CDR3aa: CASSLARQGYEQYF; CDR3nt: TGTGCCAGCAGCCTGGCCCGACAGGGGTACGAGCAGTACTTC
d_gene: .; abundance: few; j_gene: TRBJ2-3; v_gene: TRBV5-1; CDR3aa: CASSLDSGYVTDTQYF; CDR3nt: TGCGCCAGCAGCTTGGATAGCGGATACGTCACAGATACGCAGTATTTT
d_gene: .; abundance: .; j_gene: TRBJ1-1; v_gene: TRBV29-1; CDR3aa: CSAGPYTEAFF; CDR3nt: TGCAGCGCGGGTCCTTACACTGAAGCTTTCTTT
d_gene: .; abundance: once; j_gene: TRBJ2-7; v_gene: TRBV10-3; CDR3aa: CAISESQLAEQYF; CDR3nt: TGTGCCATCAGTGAGTCCCAGCTAGCCGAGCAGTACTTC
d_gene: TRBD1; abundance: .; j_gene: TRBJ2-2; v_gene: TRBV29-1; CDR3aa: CSVFSGTGVGELFF; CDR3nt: TGCAGCGTCTTTTCCGGGACAGGGGTCGGGGAGCTGTTTTTT
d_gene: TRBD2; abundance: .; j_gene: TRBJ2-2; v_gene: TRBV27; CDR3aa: CASSREGGDGELFF; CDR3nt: TGTGCCAGCAGTAGGGAGGGAGGAGACGGGGAGCTGTTTTTT
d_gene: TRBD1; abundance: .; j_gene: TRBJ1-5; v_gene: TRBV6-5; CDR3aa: CASSPAGGGNQPQHF; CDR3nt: TGTGCCAGCAGCCCAGCAGGGGGTGGCAATCAGCCCCAGCATTTT
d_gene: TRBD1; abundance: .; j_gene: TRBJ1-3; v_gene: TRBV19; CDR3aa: CASRTPGQGAGNTIYF; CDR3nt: TGTGCCAGTAGGACCCCGGGACAGGGGGCCGGAAACACCATATATTTT
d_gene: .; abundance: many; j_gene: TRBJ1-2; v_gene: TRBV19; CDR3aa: CASSIGTVPGYTF; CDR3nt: TGTGCCAGTAGTATAGGAACAGTTCCGGGCTACACCTTC
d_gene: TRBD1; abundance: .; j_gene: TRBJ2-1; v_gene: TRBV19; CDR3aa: CASSVRQGGYNEQFF; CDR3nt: TGTGCCAGTAGTGTTCGACAGGGGGGCTACAATGAGCAGTTCTTC
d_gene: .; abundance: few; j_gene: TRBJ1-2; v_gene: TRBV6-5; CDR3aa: CASSYQGVGGYTF; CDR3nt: TGTGCCAGCAGTTACCAGGGCGTTGGGGGCTACACCTTC
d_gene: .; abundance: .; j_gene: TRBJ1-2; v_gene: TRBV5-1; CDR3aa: CASSLAGNGYTF; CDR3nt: TGCGCCAGCAGCTTGGCAGGGAACGGCTACACCTTC
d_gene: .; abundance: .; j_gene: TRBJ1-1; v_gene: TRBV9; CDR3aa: CASSVEGARTEAFF; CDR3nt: TGTGCCAGCAGCGTAGAAGGGGCTCGCACTGAAGCTTTCTTT
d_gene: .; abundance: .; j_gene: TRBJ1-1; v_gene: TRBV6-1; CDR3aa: CASSEAAGTEAFF; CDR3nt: TGTGCCAGCAGTGAAGCGGCGGGAACTGAAGCTTTCTTT
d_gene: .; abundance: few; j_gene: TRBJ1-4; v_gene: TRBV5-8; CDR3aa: CASSLGLYSGTNEKLFF; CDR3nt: TGTGCCAGCAGCCTGGGGCTTTACAGTGGAACTAATGAAAAACTGTTTTTT
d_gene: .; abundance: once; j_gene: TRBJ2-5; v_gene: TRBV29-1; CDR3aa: CSVEAETQYF; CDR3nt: TGCAGCGTTGAGGCAGAGACCCAGTACTTC
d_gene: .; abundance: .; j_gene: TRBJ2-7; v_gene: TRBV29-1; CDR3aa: CSVAPRGPSYEQYF; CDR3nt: TGCAGCGTCGCCCCTCGGGGGCCCTCCTACGAGCAGTACTTC
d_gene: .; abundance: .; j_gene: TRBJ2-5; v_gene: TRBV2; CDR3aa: CASTSDQETQYF; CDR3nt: TGTGCCAGCACTAGCGACCAAGAGACCCAGTACTTC
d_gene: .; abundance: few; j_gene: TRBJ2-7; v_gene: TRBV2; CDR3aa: CASSEMVSYEQYF; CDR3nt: TGTGCCAGCAGTGAGATGGTCAGCTACGAGCAGTACTTC
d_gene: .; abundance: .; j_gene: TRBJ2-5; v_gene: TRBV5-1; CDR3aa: CASREDTQETQYF; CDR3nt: TGCGCCAGCAGGGAGGACACCCAAGAGACCCAGTACTTC
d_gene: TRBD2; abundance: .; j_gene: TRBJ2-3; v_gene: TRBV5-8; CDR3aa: CASSWGTSGGTSTDTQYF; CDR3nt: TGTGCCAGCAGCTGGGGGACTAGCGGGGGCACTAGCACAGATACGCAGTATTTT
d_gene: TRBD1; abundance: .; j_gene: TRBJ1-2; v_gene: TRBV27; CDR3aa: CASGGQGLSIYGYTF; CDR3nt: TGTGCCAGCGGGGGACAGGGGTTATCTATCTATGGCTACACCTTC
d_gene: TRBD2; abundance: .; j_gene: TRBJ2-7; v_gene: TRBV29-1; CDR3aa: CSVLAGESYEQYF; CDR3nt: TGCAGCGTTTTAGCGGGGGAGTCCTACGAGCAGTACTTC
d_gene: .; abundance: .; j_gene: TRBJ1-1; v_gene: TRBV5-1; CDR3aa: CASSLRRGDTEAFF; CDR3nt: TGCGCCAGCAGCTTGAGAAGGGGGGACACTGAAGCTTTCTTT
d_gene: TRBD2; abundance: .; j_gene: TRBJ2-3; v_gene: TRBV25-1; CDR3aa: CASSVLGTTADTQYF; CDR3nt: TGTGCCAGCAGTGTCCTCGGGACTACCGCGGATACGCAGTATTTT
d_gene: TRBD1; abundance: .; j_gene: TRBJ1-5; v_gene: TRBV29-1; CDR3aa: CSAILQGAKQPQHF; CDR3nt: TGCAGCGCTATTTTACAGGGGGCGAAGCAGCCCCAGCATTTT
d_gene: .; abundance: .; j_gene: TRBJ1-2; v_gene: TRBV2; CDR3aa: CASSEEYGYTF; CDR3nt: TGTGCCAGCAGTGAAGAGTATGGCTACACCTTC
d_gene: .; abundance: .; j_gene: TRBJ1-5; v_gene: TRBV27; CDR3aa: CASSPRGYSNQPQHF; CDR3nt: TGTGCCAGCAGTCCCAGGGGTTATAGCAATCAGCCCCAGCATTTT
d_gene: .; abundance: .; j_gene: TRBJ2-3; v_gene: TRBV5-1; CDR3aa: CASSLDGASTDTQYF; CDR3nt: TGCGCCAGCAGCTTGGATGGGGCAAGCACAGATACGCAGTATTTT
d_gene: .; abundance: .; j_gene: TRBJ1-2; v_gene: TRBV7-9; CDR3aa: CASSLAFDYGYTF; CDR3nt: TGTGCCAGCAGCTTAGCGTTCGACTATGGCTACACCTTC
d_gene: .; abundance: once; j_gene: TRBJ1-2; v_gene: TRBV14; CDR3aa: CASSPSRGQTTSDYGYTF; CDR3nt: TGTGCCAGCAGCCCCTCCCGAGGACAGACAACGAGTGACTATGGCTACACCTTC
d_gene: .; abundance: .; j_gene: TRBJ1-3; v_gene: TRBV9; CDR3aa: CASSVGSSGNTIYF; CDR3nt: TGTGCCAGCAGCGTAGGCAGCTCTGGAAACACCATATATTTT
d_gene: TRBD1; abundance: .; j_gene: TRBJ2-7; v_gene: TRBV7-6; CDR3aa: CASSLEDRGAYEQYF; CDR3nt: TGTGCCAGCAGCTTAGAGGACAGGGGGGCCTACGAGCAGTACTTC
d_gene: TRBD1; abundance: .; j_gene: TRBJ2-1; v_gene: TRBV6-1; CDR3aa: CASSEPGQGNEQFF; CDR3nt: TGTGCCAGCAGTGAACCGGGACAGGGCAATGAGCAGTTCTTC